These 28 T cell receptor beta chains were all obtained from the same sample, sequenced in a study of shared clonotypes between healthy human individuals. Naivety among CD8 cells was defined by CD45RO negativity and positive CCR7 selection, thereby excluding terminally differentiated effector memory CD45RA+ cells. Data came from immunoSEQ multiplex PCR; TCRdb stores just in-frame clones and leaves some out. The profile shows some 2.1 million clones, just under 95% of them singletons. Sequencing was carried out using naive CD8+ T cells sorted from blood. These TCRs come from a man between 18 and 35 years old in good health.

The rearrangement joins TRBV28 to TRBJ2-3; no reliable D call. The CDR3 is made up of 14 amino acids. Germline lookup yields CDR1 MDHEN and CDR2 SYDVKM. Deletions cut 4 bases from V and 7 bases from J, with 15 bases between. The CDR3 nucleotides read TGTGCCAGCAGTTCCCGGGCCGGCGATAATACGCAGTATTTT. It encodes CASSSRAGDNTQYF.

This rearrangement joins TRBV27 to TRBJ2-7; no reliable D call. This CDR3 is 13 amino acids long. Germline V CDR1 and CDR2: MNHEY, SMNVEV (reference sequence). V lost 6 bases, J lost 5 bases, and 14 bases lay in between. CDR3 DNA: TGTGCCAGCAGCCCCGCTTCTTTGGACGAGCAGTACTTC. Translated: CASSPASLDEQYF.

The rearrangement links TRBV13 to TRBJ2-1, with TRBD2 matching 16 bases. Germline V gene lookup returns CDR1 PRHDT and CDR2 FYEKMQ (reference sequence). The CDR3 runs to 18 residues. The V gene end was trimmed by 2 bases and the J gene end by 5 bases; junction bases not matched to a gene: 6. This CDR3 reads CASSLTPGLAGGNNEQFF. As DNA, the CDR3 is TGTGCCAGCAGCTTAACTCCGGGACTAGCGGGGGGGAACAATGAGCAGTTCTTC.

The chain recombines TRBV4-3 with TRBJ1-1, with D perhaps TRBD1 (5 bases). V was cut by 0 bases and J by 5 bases, with 16 bases left in between. This CDR3 spans 16 amino acids. CDR1 and CDR2 from the germline V gene are LGHNA and YSLEER. CDR3 amino acids: CASSQERTGEPTEAFF. In nucleotides, the CDR3 is TGCGCCAGCAGCCAAGAGAGAACAGGTGAACCTACTGAAGCTTTCTTT.

The gene calls are TRBV29-1 and TRBJ2-2; D may match TRBD1 or TRBD2 (5 bases each). The CDR3 loop spans 14 amino acids. V was clipped by 3 bases and J by 2 bases, with 10 bases between them. CDR1 and CDR2 from the germline V gene are SQVTM and ANQGSEA. The CDR3 nucleotides read TGCAGCGTTGATAGGGACGGAAACACCGGGGAGCTGTTTTTT. Translation gives CSVDRDGNTGELFF.

The chain carries TRBV6-5 and TRBJ1-1, with D possibly TRBD1 on 6 matching bases. Per the germline V gene, CDR1 is MNHEY and CDR2 is SVGAGI. The V end lost 7 bases, the J end lost 10 bases, and 25 bases lay between the germline ends. There are 15 residues in the CDR3. This CDR3 is CASTSIPHRVYGAFF. DNA of the CDR3: TGTGCCAGCACCTCAATCCCCCACAGGGTCTATGGAGCTTTCTTT.

J is TRBJ2-7 and V is TRBV10-1; D is tentatively TRBD1 or TRBD2 (5 bases each). This CDR3 is 16 amino acids long. Per germline, CDR1 WNHNN and CDR2 SYGVQD (reference sequence). V lost 6 bases to trimming and J lost 2 bases, with 20 bases between them. The CDR3: CASSSDLTWGPYEQYF. The DNA of the CDR3 is TGCGCCAGCAGCTCAGACCTCACTTGGGGACCCTACGAGCAGTACTTC.

The V and J genes are TRBV27 and TRBJ2-5; 9 bases are shared with TRBD2. Germline CDR1 and CDR2: MNHEY and SMNVEV (reference sequence). This CDR3 has 18 residues. V dropped 5 bases and J dropped 0; count of bases not matched to a gene: 13. CDR3 DNA: TGTGCCAGCAGTCGTCTTAAACCGGGCGGGAGGGACCAAGAGACCCAGTACTTC. Its protein product is CASSRLKPGGRDQETQYF.

Turning to this clone: The sample carries other DNA sequences with the same CDR3. The rearrangement uses TRBV28 and TRBJ2-7, with a tentative D call TRBD2 (7 bases). The V gene's germline CDR1 is MDHEN and CDR2 SYDVKM. This CDR3 comprises 14 residues. V lost 1 base and J 4 bases, leaving 11 bases between the germline ends. This chain's CDR3 is CASSLLGGGYEQYF. CDR3 bases: TGTGCCAGCAGTTTATTAGGGGGGGGATACGAGCAGTACTTC.

The gene calls are TRBV28 and TRBJ2-3; D is possibly TRBD1 (5 bases). Trimming stripped 5 bases from V and 6 bases from J, with 18 bases between. CDR3 length equals 15 residues. Germline assignment: CDR1 MDHEN and CDR2 SYDVKM. The CDR3 nucleotides are TGTGCCAGCAGTCCCATCGCGTGGGGCGATGATACGCAGTATTTT. Translation gives CASSPIAWGDDTQYF.

This sequence joins TRBV5-4 and TRBJ2-5, with D possibly called TRBD1 or TRBD2 (5 bases each). Germline assignment: CDR1 SGHNT and CDR2 YYREEE (reference sequence). CDR3 length: 11 amino acids. V was cut by 0 bases and J by 9 bases, with 6 bases left in between. CDR3 sequence reads: CASSLGGAQYF. The CDR3 bases are TGTGCCAGCAGCTTGGGAGGGGCCCAGTACTTC.

The chain employs TRBV5-4 and TRBJ2-5; TRBD2 aligns across 11 bases. V trimming: 2 bases; J trimming: 5 bases; junction bases outside the gene matches: 8. This CDR3 contains 16 residues. Germline CDR1 reads SGHNT; CDR2 reads YYREEE (reference sequence). This chain's CDR3 is CASSFATSGILETQYF. DNA of the CDR3: TGTGCCAGCAGCTTCGCGACTAGCGGGATTCTGGAGACCCAGTACTTC. The variable domain in full, with the rest retrieved from reference TRBV5-4 and TRBJ2-5, is ETGVTQSPTHLIKTRGQQVTLRCSSQSGHNTVSWYQQALGQGPQFIFQYYREEENGRGNFPPRFSGLQFPNYSSELNVNALELDDSALYLCASSFATSGILETQYFGPGTRLLVL.

The chain combines TRBV21-1 with TRBJ2-3. TRBV21-1 is classified as a pseudogene. The CDR3 is made up of 12 amino acids. The CDR3 region is CASSKVPDTQYF. The CDR3 nucleotides are TGTGCCAGCAGCAAAGTCCCAGATACGCAGTATTTT.

This chain links TRBV7-9 with TRBJ2-3, with 7 bases that match TRBD1. The CDR3 is 16 residues long. CDR1 and CDR2 from the germline V gene are SEHNR and FQNEAQ (reference sequence). V lost 5 bases, J lost 1 base, and 9 bases stayed unmatched. The CDR3 coding sequence is TGTGCCAGCAGCGCCTTAGGGGGCGCAGGCACAGATACGCAGTATTTT. Encoded protein: CASSALGGAGTDTQYF.

The chain couples TRBV2 to TRBJ2-1; TRBD2 matches at 8 bases. The germline V gene encodes CDR1 SNHLY and CDR2 FYNNEI. The CDR3 consists of 16 residues. After removal of 0 bases from V and 5 bases from J, the junction contained 6 bases not matched to a gene. Written as DNA, the CDR3 is TGTGCCAGCAGTGAAGCGCAGCGGGAGTTGGACAATGAGCAGTTCTTC. Residues: CASSEAQRELDNEQFF.

Only a few counts were recorded for this clone. This rearrangement joins TRBV4-3 to TRBJ1-6; D not certain. The CDR3 runs to 16 residues. V lost 0 bases and J lost 7, with 13 bases in between. CDR1 and CDR2 from the germline V gene are LGHNA and YSLEER. In DNA, the CDR3 is TGCGCCAGCAGCCAAGACTCGTCCCCGGCGAATTCACCCCTCCACTTT. It encodes CASSQDSSPANSPLHF.

The CDR3, as DNA: TGCGCCAGCAGCTTGCTCCCGGGACCACTAAACGAGCAGTACTTC. Translated: CASSLLPGPLNEQYF. The chain is built from TRBV5-1 and TRBJ2-7; D is perhaps TRBD1 or TRBD2 (5 bases each). Trimming took 1 base from V and 5 from J, leaving 16 bases between them. CDR1 is SGHRS, CDR2 YFSETQ, per germline. The CDR3 consists of 15 residues.

Of note for this clone: The sample contains more than one DNA sequence encoding this CDR3. The chain has TRBV11-2 and TRBJ2-7; a weak D match, TRBD2 (5 bases). Trimming left V 3 bases short and J 3 bases short, with 9 bases between. This CDR3 has 13 residues. Germline CDR1 is SGHAT and CDR2 is FQNNGV. In DNA, the CDR3 is TGTGCCAGCAGCTTCACCGGAGGCTACGAGCAGTACTTC. This sequence encodes CASSFTGGYEQYF.

V gene TRBV29-1 combines with J gene TRBJ1-2; D is uncertain. The V end was cut by 4 bases, the J end by 6 bases, with 12 bases between. Germline CDR1 reads SQVTM; CDR2 reads ANQGSEA. There are 12 residues in the CDR3. The CDR3 is CSVANLGDGYTF. The DNA of the CDR3 is TGCAGCGTTGCTAACTTGGGAGATGGCTACACCTTC.

The gene calls are TRBV5-4 and TRBJ2-5; D not certain. The CDR3 is made up of 13 amino acids. CDR1 and CDR2 from the germline V gene are SGHNT and YYREEE (reference sequence). The ends were cut back, 5 bases at V and 5 bases at J, with 13 bases in the middle. DNA of the CDR3: TGTGCCAGCAGGGACCCCAACGCGGAGACCCAGTACTTC. Protein sequence: CASRDPNAETQYF.

The V gene is TRBV7-3, the J gene TRBJ2-7; TRBD2 agrees at 10 bases. Trimming took 5 bases from V and 6 from J; bases not matched to a gene: 4. The length of the CDR3 is 13 residues. The germline gives CDR1 SGHTA, CDR2 FQGTGA. The CDR3 sequence: CASSILAGGEQYF. The CDR3 bases are TGTGCCAGCAGCATCTTAGCGGGGGGCGAGCAGTACTTC.

The rearrangement links TRBV13 to TRBJ1-1, with TRBD1 as a possible D gene (6 bases). The V gene lost 4 bases and the J gene lost 8 bases, with 20 bases spanning the gap. The CDR3 has 15 amino acids. Germline V lookup: CDR1 PRHDT, CDR2 FYEKMQ (reference sequence). CDR3 region: CASSSLGGGLPEAFF. As DNA, the CDR3 is TGTGCCAGCAGCTCCCTAGGGGGGGGACTACCCGAAGCTTTCTTT.

The rearrangement links TRBV7-9 to TRBJ2-7; 9 positions agree with TRBD1. Trimming removed 5 bases from V and 5 bases from J; junction bases left unmatched: 16. Germline assignment: CDR1 SEHNR and CDR2 FQNEAQ (reference sequence). The CDR3 contains 17 residues. CDR3 amino acids: CASSGIPQPGQGDEQYF. DNA for the CDR3: TGTGCCAGCAGCGGGATTCCCCAGCCGGGACAGGGTGACGAGCAGTACTTC.

The rearrangement uses TRBV2 and TRBJ1-1; tentatively, D is TRBD1 (6 bases). Trimming shortened V by 3 bases and J by 1 base, and 9 bases separated the two germline ends. The CDR3 extends over 14 amino acids. The germline V gene has CDR1 SNHLY and CDR2 FYNNEI. CDR3 DNA sequence: TGTGCCAGCAGTGAGAGGACAGCGAACACTGAAGCTTTCTTT. Amino acid sequence: CASSERTANTEAFF. The whole variable domain, filled in from reference TRBV2 and TRBJ1-1, reads EPEVTQTPSHQVTQMGQEVILRCVPISNHLYFYWYRQILGQKVEFLVSFYNNEISEKSEIFDDQFSVERPDGSNFTLKIRSTKLEDSAMYFCASSERTANTEAFFGQGTRLTVV.

The rearrangement uses TRBV28 and TRBJ1-2, with 11 positions matching TRBD1. The CDR3 extends over 14 amino acids. Per the germline V gene, CDR1 is MDHEN and CDR2 is SYDVKM. V shed 4 bases and J 8 bases; nucleotides not matched to a gene: 6. The CDR3 DNA is TGTGCCAGCAGTTGGGGACAGGGGGAGGCCGGCTACACCTTC. This translates into CASSWGQGEAGYTF.

The chain has TRBV30 and TRBJ1-4; 7 nucleotides align to TRBD1. V shed 7 bases and J 7 bases; nucleotides not matched to a gene: 6. CDR3 length equals 12 residues. Per germline, CDR1 GTSNPN and CDR2 SVGIG (reference sequence). CDR3 in DNA: TGTGCCTCAAGACAGGGCCCTGAAAAACTGTTTTTT. As protein: CASRQGPEKLFF.

This chain joins TRBV4-1 and TRBJ2-7; 8 nucleotides agree with TRBD1. Germline V gene data show CDR1 as MGHRA and CDR2 as YSYEKL. This CDR3 is built from 15 residues. V shed 4 bases, J shed 6 bases, and the junction held 11 bases outside the gene matches. The CDR3, as DNA: TGCGCCAGCAGCCCAGCCGGGACAGGTGGGTTCGAGCAGTACTTC. Amino acid sequence: CASSPAGTGGFEQYF.

The V gene is TRBV11-2, the J gene TRBJ2-3; D gene unclear. Germline CDR1 and CDR2: SGHAT and FQNNGV. CDR3 length equals 13 residues. The V end lost 4 bases, the J end lost 0 bases, and 5 bases lay between the germline ends. CDR3 nucleotides: TGTGCCAGCAGCTATGACAGCACAGATACGCAGTATTTT. This gives the protein CASSYDSTDTQYF.